This entry lists 25 T cell receptor beta chains sequenced from one sample in a study of technical replicates of blood from a handful of donors. Clones were read by immunoSEQ multiplex PCR, and TCRdb kept only the in-frame ones, dropping some. The profile covers around 89,000 clones, with 90% to 95% appearing a single time and roughly 0.26% taken by the ten largest. Material for sequencing was T cells isolated from PBMCs. Every receptor here comes from a human donor in good health.

V usage is TRBV7-9 and J usage is TRBJ2-3, with 10 bases lining up with TRBD2. V trimming: 5 bases; J trimming: 2 bases; junction bases outside the gene matches: 10. Germline-derived CDR1 and CDR2 are SEHNR and FQNEAQ (reference sequence). This CDR3 comprises 17 residues. Written as DNA, the CDR3 is TGTGCCAGCAGCAGATTATCAGCGGGAGGGCCCACAGATACGCAGTATTTT. As protein: CASSRLSAGGPTDTQYF.

The V gene is TRBV13, the J gene TRBJ2-2; maybe TRBD2 (5 bases). Germline loops: CDR1 PRHDT, CDR2 FYEKMQ (reference sequence). Trimming pared 4 bases from V and 0 bases from J, leaving 15 bases between. This CDR3 spans 17 amino acids. This CDR3 reads CASSSPAVLTNTGELFF. The CDR3 coding sequence is TGTGCCAGCAGCTCTCCAGCGGTGCTCACGAACACCGGGGAGCTGTTTTTT.

This clone appeared once. The V and J genes are TRBV4-1 and TRBJ2-5; D ambiguous. V lost 0 bases and J lost 3, with 20 bases in between. The CDR3 is made up of 18 amino acids. Looked up from germline, CDR1 is MGHRA and CDR2 is YSYEKL. The DNA of the CDR3 is TGCGCCAGCAGCCAAGAATCGATTAAGCCCTCCGAGAAAGAGACCCAGTACTTC. Its translation: CASSQESIKPSEKETQYF.

The CDR3 is CASSLQQGGGTIYF. In nucleotides, the CDR3 is TGTGCCAGCAGCTTACAGCAGGGTGGTGGCACCATATATTTT. The rearrangement joins TRBV7-9 to TRBJ1-3, with D possibly matching TRBD1 (5 bases). Between the trimmed V and J ends, which lost 2 bases and 9 bases, there was a span of 14 bases. The CDR3 is 14 residues long. The V gene's germline CDR1 is SEHNR and CDR2 FQNEAQ (reference sequence).

This chain uses TRBV7-9 with TRBJ1-1, with a possible D match to TRBD1 (6 bases). CDR3 size: 17 residues. The V end was cut by 1 base, the J end by 7 bases, with 22 bases between. Germline CDR1 reads SEHNR; CDR2 reads FQNEAQ (reference sequence). CDR3 nucleotides: TGTGCCAGCAGCTTAGGAGATGGTGGTAACAGGGAGAATGAAGCTTTCTTT. This codes for CASSLGDGGNRENEAFF.

V is TRBV7-7 and J is TRBJ2-5, with TRBD2 matching 7 bases. The CDR3 length is 15 residues. With 5 bases clipped from V and 4 bases from J, the junction kept 10 bases outside the gene matches. The V gene's germline CDR1 is SSHAT and CDR2 FNYEAQ (reference sequence). The CDR3 protein is CASSLTWGEGETQYF. CDR3 in DNA: TGTGCCAGCAGCCTCACATGGGGGGAGGGAGAGACCCAGTACTTC.

The V and J genes are TRBV5-1 and TRBJ2-7; D is ambiguous. V was cut by 0 bases and J by 2 bases, with 9 bases left in between. CDR1 and CDR2 from the germline V gene are SGHRS and YFSETQ. The CDR3 has 14 amino acids. The CDR3 is CASSLDNYPYEQYF. The CDR3 bases are TGCGCCAGCAGCTTGGACAATTACCCCTACGAGCAGTACTTC. Filled out from reference TRBV5-1 and TRBJ2-7, the complete variable domain reads KAGVTQTPRYLIKTRGQQVTLSCSPISGHRSVSWYQQTPGQGLQFLFEYFSETQRNKGNFPGRFSGRQFSNSRSEMNVSTLELGDSALYLCASSLDNYPYEQYFGPGTRLTVT.

The J gene is TRBJ2-6, the V gene TRBV5-6; D is possibly TRBD1 (6 bases). This CDR3 region has 19 residues. V was trimmed by 0 bases and J by 0 bases, leaving 16 bases between them. The germline gives CDR1 SGHDT, CDR2 YYEEEE. Here the CDR3 reads CASSLAGDLSHSGANVLTF. The CDR3 bases are TGTGCCAGCAGCTTGGCAGGGGACCTATCTCACTCTGGGGCCAACGTCCTGACTTTC.

The CDR3, as DNA: TGTGCCAGCAGTGAATTACGGGGAGATAGCAATCAGCCCCAGCATTTT. Translating gives CASSELRGDSNQPQHF. The chain links TRBV2 to TRBJ1-5; D gene unclear. CDR1 and CDR2 (germline): SNHLY, FYNNEI. V lost 2 bases and J 0 bases, leaving 11 bases between the germline ends. The CDR3 spans 16 residues. Full variable domain (outside the CDR3, taken from reference TRBV2 and TRBJ1-5): EPEVTQTPSHQVTQMGQEVILRCVPISNHLYFYWYRQILGQKVEFLVSFYNNEISEKSEIFDDQFSVERPDGSNFTLKIRSTKLEDSAMYFCASSELRGDSNQPQHFGDGTRLSIL.

V gene TRBV5-1 combines with J gene TRBJ1-4; D is undetermined. CDR3 length equals 14 residues. Trimming shortened V by 4 bases and J by 4 bases, and 11 bases separated the two germline ends. Per germline, CDR1 SGHRS and CDR2 YFSETQ. The CDR3 reads CASSGERFNEKLFF. In DNA form, the CDR3 reads TGCGCCAGCAGCGGGGAGAGGTTTAATGAAAAACTGTTTTTT.

The rearrangement joins TRBV29-1 to TRBJ1-1; D gene uncertain. Germline V gene data show CDR1 as SQVTM and CDR2 as ANQGSEA. The CDR3 runs 13 residues. V was pared by 5 bases and J by 5 bases, with 15 bases between. DNA of the CDR3: TGCAGCGTTTGGTTGAATCTGGAGACTGAAGCTTTCTTT. It specifies CSVWLNLETEAFF.

V and J are TRBV28 and TRBJ1-4, with 9 bases aligning to TRBD1. This CDR3 has 15 residues. The V gene end was trimmed by 6 bases and the J gene end by 5 bases; junction bases not matched to a gene: 7. Per germline, CDR1 MDHEN and CDR2 SYDVKM. CDR3 sequence: CASSTTGTGNEKLFF. The CDR3 DNA reads TGTGCCAGCAGCACTACCGGGACAGGGAATGAAAAACTGTTTTTT.

V and J are TRBV9 and TRBJ1-3; D is unclear. CDR1 SGDLS and CDR2 YYNGEE come from the germline V gene. The CDR3 is made up of 15 amino acids. The V end lost 4 bases, the J end lost 6 bases, and 17 bases lay between the germline ends. In DNA form, the CDR3 reads TGTGCCAGCAGCCCGACGACGGGCGGGTCAAACACCATATATTTT. This codes for CASSPTTGGSNTIYF. Using reference TRBV9 and TRBJ1-3 for the parts outside the CDR3, the full variable domain is DSGVTQTPKHLITATGQRVTLRCSPRSGDLSVYWYQQSLDQGLQFLIQYYNGEERAKGNILERFSAQQFPDLHSELNLSSLELGDSALYFCASSPTTGGSNTIYFGEGSWLTVV.

Here the CDR3 DNA reads TGTGCCAGCAGTTCCCCGGTCACTAGCACAGATACGCAGTATTTT. This gives the protein CASSSPVTSTDTQYF. The V call is TRBV27, the J call TRBJ2-3; D is unclear. The CDR3 loop spans 15 amino acids. Germline V gene sequence: CDR1 MNHEY, CDR2 SMNVEV (reference sequence). Trimming cost V 4 bases and J 0 bases, with 11 bases left between them.

V gene TRBV5-1 combines with J gene TRBJ2-1; possible D gene TRBD2, 7 bases. CDR3 length: 14 residues. The V gene lost 0 bases and the J gene lost 9 bases, with 13 bases spanning the gap. From germline, CDR1 is SGHRS and CDR2 YFSETQ. The CDR3 region is CASSLVAGEGEQFF. The CDR3 DNA sequence: TGCGCCAGCAGCTTGGTGGCAGGGGAGGGTGAGCAGTTCTTC.

The V and J genes are TRBV7-2 and TRBJ1-1; no definite D call. Germline-derived CDR1 and CDR2 are SGHTA and FQGNSA. The CDR3 runs 13 residues. The V end was cut by 7 bases, the J end by 7 bases, with 16 bases between. For the CDR3, the DNA is TGTGCCAGCACTCGGTACGGGGAGGATGAAGCTTTCTTT. Residues: CASTRYGEDEAFF.

V is TRBV6-5 and J is TRBJ1-1, with 9 bases aligning to TRBD1. Germline CDR1 MNHEY, CDR2 SVGAGI. CDR3 length: 14 residues. V shed 3 bases and J 6 bases; nucleotides not matched to a gene: 5. The CDR3 region has the DNA TGTGCCAGCAGTTATCAGGGACAGGGTGCTGAAGCTTTCTTT. Encoded protein: CASSYQGQGAEAFF.

The rearrangement joins TRBV28 to TRBJ1-1, with a possible D match to TRBD1 (5 bases). Deletions cut 7 bases from V and 0 bases from J, with 9 bases between. The CDR3 is made up of 13 amino acids. Looked up from germline, CDR1 is MDHEN and CDR2 is SYDVKM. CDR3 in amino acids: CASTGHLNTEAFF. CDR3 bases: TGTGCCAGCACTGGACACCTGAACACTGAAGCTTTCTTT.

The chain uses TRBV10-3 and TRBJ2-5; 7 nucleotides match TRBD2. Germline CDR1 and CDR2: ENHRY and SYGVKD. V shed 0 bases, J shed 4 bases, and the junction held 2 bases outside the gene matches. The CDR3 sequence is 14 residues long. CDR3 in amino acids: CAISESSGTETQYF. The CDR3 nucleotides are TGTGCCATCAGTGAGTCCAGCGGGACAGAGACCCAGTACTTC.

The rearrangement uses TRBV19 and TRBJ2-7; D is ambiguous. This CDR3 region has 13 residues. CDR1 LNHDA and CDR2 SQIVND come from the germline V gene (reference sequence). Trimming left V 0 bases short and J 3 bases short, with 6 bases between. The CDR3 bases are TGTGCCAGTAGTATAGAGGCTAGCTACGAGCAGTACTTC. Residues: CASSIEASYEQYF.

The rearrangement links TRBV10-2 to TRBJ2-7, with D possibly matching TRBD2 (5 bases). Germline V lookup: CDR1 WSHSY, CDR2 SAAADI. V gave up 6 bases and J gave up 6 bases, with 15 bases separating them. CDR3 size: 13 residues. CDR3 sequence (DNA): TGCGCCAGCAGCCGCTACTCGGGGTTCGAGCAGTACTTC. It yields the protein CASSRYSGFEQYF.

The rearrangement uses TRBV6-5 and TRBJ1-2, with D perhaps TRBD1 (5 bases). V was pared by 0 bases and J by 8 bases, with 16 bases between. Per germline, CDR1 MNHEY and CDR2 SVGAGI. The CDR3 has 15 amino acids. The CDR3 region is CASSYSAGVNRGYTF. The CDR3 coding sequence is TGTGCCAGCAGTTACTCCGCGGGGGTAAATAGAGGCTACACCTTC.

As for this clone: The junction and the germline gene differ at one end; a read error may be behind it. The V gene is TRBV7-9, the J gene TRBJ1-2, with unresolved D. CDR1 is SEHNR, CDR2 FQNEAQ, per germline (reference sequence). The CDR3 contains 12 residues. The CDR3 loop is CASSSSNFGYTF. The CDR3 DNA sequence: TGTGCCAGCAGCTCCTCAAACTTTGGCTACACCTTC. Complete variable domain (other parts from reference TRBV7-9 and TRBJ1-2): DTGVSQNPRHKITKRGQNVTFRCDPISEHNRLYWYRQTLGQGPEFLTYFQNEAQLEKSRLLSDRFSAERPKGSFSTLEIQRTEQGDSAMYLCASSSSNFGYTFGSGTRLTVV.

The chain is built from TRBV7-2 and TRBJ2-7, with D tentatively TRBD2 (5 bases). Deletions cut 5 bases from V and 2 bases from J, with 16 bases between. The CDR3 spans 15 residues. In germline, CDR1 is SGHTA, CDR2 FQGNSA. DNA for the CDR3: TGTGCCAGCAGCCTCCTAGAGGGTTCCACCTACGAGCAGTACTTC. This encodes CASSLLEGSTYEQYF.

The chain combines TRBV19 with TRBJ2-7; unclear D gene. Deletions cut 3 bases from V and 2 bases from J, with 8 bases between. Germline CDR1 reads LNHDA; CDR2 reads SQIVND (reference sequence). This CDR3 region has 13 residues. In DNA, the CDR3 is TGTGCCAGTAGTATGGGCAGAACCTACGAGCAGTACTTC. It encodes CASSMGRTYEQYF.